One and the same sample provided the 12 T cell receptor beta chains below, sequenced in a study of blood T cell repertoires in COVID-19. Sequencing was performed with immunoSEQ multiplex PCR; in TCRdb, only in-frame clones are kept and a portion is missing. The table records approximately 130,000 clones, 84% of them present only once. Source material: peripheral blood. The receptor set was obtained from a human donor in a cohort sampled during active COVID-19.

The chain uses TRBV19 and TRBJ1-2; D might be TRBD1 (5 bases). The CDR3 contains 17 residues. CDR1 and CDR2 (germline): LNHDA, SQIVND (reference sequence). The germline V and J ends were trimmed by 6 bases and 2 bases, with 22 bases remaining between them. Here the CDR3 reads CASSPSQAGQQNYGYTF. The CDR3 bases are TGTGCCAGTAGCCCCTCCCAGGCGGGGCAGCAGAACTATGGCTACACCTTC. Filled out from reference TRBV19 and TRBJ1-2, the complete variable domain reads DGGITQSPKYLFRKEGQNVTLSCEQNLNHDAMYWYRQDPGQGLRLIYYSQIVNDFQKGDIAEGYSVSREKKESFPLTVTSAQKNPTAFYLCASSPSQAGQQNYGYTFGSGTRLTVV.

This sequence joins TRBV11-2 and TRBJ2-7, with D unresolved. Germline V lookup: CDR1 SGHAT, CDR2 FQNNGV. This CDR3 is 13 amino acids long. V lost 2 bases, J lost 3 bases, and 8 bases lay in between. CDR3 loop: CASSLWPVYEQYF. In DNA form, the CDR3 reads TGTGCCAGCAGCTTATGGCCAGTCTACGAGCAGTACTTC.

This clone was counted a single time. The chain recombines TRBV29-1 with TRBJ1-4; tentatively, D is TRBD1 (6 bases). This CDR3 comprises 14 residues. Trimming took off 1 base at V and 5 bases at J, with 11 bases between the two ends. CDR1 SQVTM and CDR2 ANQGSEA come from the germline V gene. The CDR3 protein is CSVEGSTGNEKLFF. The CDR3 coding sequence is TGCAGCGTTGAAGGGTCCACAGGGAATGAAAAACTGTTTTTT.

The genes are TRBV5-1 and TRBJ2-7; D call uncertain. In germline, CDR1 is SGHRS, CDR2 YFSETQ. The CDR3 covers 13 residues. The V gene lost 1 base and the J gene lost 2 bases, with 7 bases spanning the gap. CDR3 residues: CASSLLETYEQYF. DNA of the CDR3: TGCGCCAGCAGCTTGCTGGAGACCTACGAGCAGTACTTC.

The chain employs TRBV5-8 and TRBJ2-7; the match to TRBD1 covers 8 bases. The CDR3 is made up of 14 amino acids. The germline CDR1 and CDR2 sequences are SGHTS and YDEGEE. J was trimmed by 5 bases and V by 1 base; bases with no gene match: 5. The CDR3 protein is CASSLLTGAHEQYF. CDR3 DNA: TGTGCCAGCAGCTTGCTGACAGGGGCCCACGAGCAGTACTTC.

The J gene is TRBJ2-5, the V gene TRBV7-8; no definite D call. With 7 bases removed from V and 4 bases from J, the gap between germline ends came to 16 bases. The germline gives CDR1 SGHVS, CDR2 FQNEAQ. This CDR3 spans 14 amino acids. The CDR3 region is CASTPDSFPETQYF. Here the CDR3 DNA reads TGTGCCAGCACCCCTGACTCCTTCCCAGAGACCCAGTACTTC.

The rearrangement joins TRBV4-1 to TRBJ2-7; D gene uncertain. Germline V CDR1 and CDR2: MGHRA, YSYEKL. The length of the CDR3 is 14 residues. Between the trimmed V and J ends, which lost 2 bases and 5 bases, there was a span of 13 bases. CDR3 DNA: TGCGCCAGCAGCCAACGGTGGGCTGAAAACGAGCAGTACTTC. It codes for CASSQRWAENEQYF.

The gene calls are TRBV11-2 and TRBJ2-5, with D possibly being TRBD2 (5 bases). CDR3 length equals 13 residues. V was pared by 4 bases and J by 5 bases, with 11 bases between. Germline CDR1 and CDR2: SGHAT and FQNNGV. For the CDR3, the DNA is TGTGCCAGCAGCTACGACCCGGGGGAGACCCAGTACTTC. It codes for CASSYDPGETQYF.

CDR3 sequence reads: CASSLVDRAGANVLTF. In nucleotides, the CDR3 is TGCGCCAGCAGCTTGGTCGACAGAGCTGGGGCCAACGTCCTGACTTTC. The genes are TRBV5-1 and TRBJ2-6; TRBD1 might be the D (5 bases). V was trimmed by 0 bases and J by 2 bases, leaving 9 bases between them. This CDR3 spans 16 amino acids. Germline V gives CDR1 SGHRS, CDR2 YFSETQ.

For the CDR3, the DNA is TGTGCCAGCAGCGCCCGACTAGCGGGGGGGGGTGAGCAGTTCTTC. This gives the protein CASSARLAGGGEQFF. The J gene is TRBJ2-1, the V gene TRBV9; 14 nucleotides agree with TRBD2. Germline V lookup: CDR1 SGDLS, CDR2 YYNGEE. The CDR3 consists of 15 residues. V gave up 3 bases and J gave up 9 bases; unmatched junction bases: 5.

This chain uses TRBV10-3 with TRBJ2-3; D possibly corresponds to TRBD2 (5 bases). Deletions cut 10 bases from V and 0 bases from J, with 17 bases between. The CDR3 has 15 residues. Germline V gene sequence: CDR1 ENHRY, CDR2 SYGVKD. This CDR3 is CATEAIRASTDTQYF. The CDR3 region has the DNA TGTGCCACGGAGGCTATTAGGGCCAGCACAGATACGCAGTATTTT.

The chain uses TRBV9 and TRBJ1-2; D is unresolved. With 0 bases removed from V and 2 bases from J, the gap between germline ends came to 5 bases. The V gene's germline CDR1 is SGDLS and CDR2 YYNGEE. The CDR3 sequence is 13 residues long. The CDR3 DNA is TGTGCCAGCAGCGTAGACTCCAACTATGGCTACACCTTC. It encodes CASSVDSNYGYTF.